A single sample gave rise to the 21 T cell receptor beta chains below, sequenced in a study of shared clonotypes between healthy human individuals. Method: immunoSEQ multiplex PCR; TCRdb's copy keeps in-frame clones and lacks some. The sample lists some 2,000,000 clones, approximately 96% occurring once. Sequencing was performed on naive CD4+ T cells sorted from blood. Described subset: CD45RA+ positively selected. These receptors were taken from a man aged 18 to 30 in good health.

V gene TRBV28 combines with J gene TRBJ1-1; D ambiguous. The V end was cut by 5 bases, the J end by 5 bases, with 15 bases between. This CDR3 contains 14 residues. Germline V gives CDR1 MDHEN, CDR2 SYDVKM. DNA of the CDR3: TGTGCCAGCAGTACGACGGCTCCCGGGACTGAAGCTTTCTTT. This translates into CASSTTAPGTEAFF.

The rearrangement links TRBV7-9 to TRBJ1-3; D remains unclear. The CDR3 totals 14 residues. The germline V gene encodes CDR1 SEHNR and CDR2 FQNEAQ (reference sequence). Deletions cut 5 bases from V and 3 bases from J, with 11 bases between. The CDR3 reads CASSASGSGNTIYF. DNA of the CDR3: TGTGCCAGCAGCGCCTCCGGCAGTGGAAACACCATATATTTT. Supplemented by reference TRBV7-9 and TRBJ1-3, the full variable domain reads DTGVSQNPRHKITKRGQNVTFRCDPISEHNRLYWYRQTLGQGPEFLTYFQNEAQLEKSRLLSDRFSAERPKGSFSTLEIQRTEQGDSAMYLCASSASGSGNTIYFGEGSWLTVV.

The count of this clone is one. The chain is built from TRBV2 and TRBJ2-2, with TRBD1 identical over 9 bases. The germline gives CDR1 SNHLY, CDR2 FYNNEI. V was clipped by 7 bases and J by 6 bases; unmatched bases: 3. This CDR3 comprises 13 residues. The CDR3 coding sequence is TGTGCCAGCATCGGGACAGGGTCCGGGGAGCTGTTTTTT. Amino acids: CASIGTGSGELFF.

This clone was seen only once. The chain links TRBV9 to TRBJ1-5, with D possibly matching TRBD1 (5 bases). Germline V CDR1 and CDR2: SGDLS, YYNGEE. V lost 4 bases to trimming and J lost 3 bases, with 14 bases between them. This CDR3 comprises 15 residues. CDR3 loop: CASSSGPNNNQPQHF. For the CDR3, the DNA is TGTGCCAGCAGCTCGGGACCTAACAACAATCAGCCCCAGCATTTT. The variable domain in full, completed from reference TRBV9 and TRBJ1-5, reads DSGVTQTPKHLITATGQRVTLRCSPRSGDLSVYWYQQSLDQGLQFLIQYYNGEERAKGNILERFSAQQFPDLHSELNLSSLELGDSALYFCASSSGPNNNQPQHFGDGTRLSIL.

The chain couples TRBV6-6 to TRBJ2-7, with 8 positions matching TRBD2. Germline loops: CDR1 MNHNY, CDR2 SVGAGI (reference sequence). The CDR3 runs to 11 residues. V trimming: 11 bases; J trimming: 6 bases; junction bases outside the gene matches: 6. The CDR3 loop is CASGRGGEQYF. CDR3 sequence (DNA): TGTGCCTCAGGTCGGGGGGGCGAGCAGTACTTC.

This clone came up a few times. The chain uses TRBV9 and TRBJ2-3; 7 bases are shared with TRBD2. Per the germline V gene, CDR1 is SGDLS and CDR2 is YYNGEE. The CDR3 totals 15 residues. V lost 2 bases, J lost 3 bases, and 6 bases stayed unmatched. The CDR3 DNA is TGTGCCAGCAGCGTTTCTGGCGGGAGTACAGATACGCAGTATTTT. This codes for CASSVSGGSTDTQYF.

J is TRBJ2-7 and V is TRBV7-2; 9 nucleotides line up with TRBD1. This CDR3 spans 15 amino acids. Per germline, CDR1 SGHTA and CDR2 FQGNSA. Germline trimming cut 4 bases from V and 3 bases from J; bases unmatched to any gene: 7. The CDR3 coding sequence is TGTGCCAGCAGCTCCCCGGGACAGGGAGTCTACGAGCAGTACTTC. Translation: CASSSPGQGVYEQYF.

The chain has TRBV6-5 and TRBJ1-1; D not resolved. The V end was cut by 2 bases, the J end by 1 base, with 11 bases between. In germline, CDR1 is MNHEY, CDR2 SVGAGI. This CDR3 spans 15 amino acids. CDR3 bases: TGTGCCAGCAGTTACACCGAAATCAAGAACACTGAAGCTTTCTTT. Amino acid sequence: CASSYTEIKNTEAFF.

J is TRBJ1-5 and V is TRBV5-6, with TRBD1 identical over 7 bases. The junction had 6 bases not matched to a gene; V was cut back by 4 bases and J by 2 bases. Germline CDR1 and CDR2: SGHDT and YYEEEE. The CDR3 is made up of 15 amino acids. In DNA form, the CDR3 reads TGTGCCAGCAGCGCCCAAGGACAGGGCAATCAGCCCCAGCATTTT. This translates into CASSAQGQGNQPQHF.

This clone was seen only once. V is TRBV27 and J is TRBJ1-1; 7 positions agree with TRBD1. Germline V CDR1 and CDR2: MNHEY, SMNVEV (reference sequence). The CDR3 sequence is 16 residues long. The V gene end was trimmed by 5 bases and the J gene end by 0 bases; junction bases not matched to a gene: 9. The CDR3 here is CASSPQGRLMNTEAFF. The CDR3, as DNA: TGTGCCAGCAGTCCACAGGGGCGCCTCATGAACACTGAAGCTTTCTTT.

The chain is built from TRBV11-2 and TRBJ1-1, with 9 bases aligning to TRBD1. Trimming at V came to 5 bases and at J to 4 bases, leaving 5 bases not matched to a gene. Germline assignment: CDR1 SGHAT and CDR2 FQNNGV. The CDR3 consists of 14 residues. CDR3 protein: CASSRDRVITEAFF. CDR3 nucleotide sequence: TGTGCCAGCAGCCGGGACAGGGTAATCACTGAAGCTTTCTTT.

The chain uses TRBV30 and TRBJ2-1; 10 bases are shared with TRBD2. V shed 2 bases and J 9 bases; nucleotides not matched to a gene: 1. This CDR3 is 12 amino acids long. Germline CDR1 is GTSNPN and CDR2 is SVGIG (reference sequence). The CDR3 sequence is CAWSSSGSEQFF. The CDR3 bases are TGTGCCTGGAGTTCTAGCGGGAGTGAGCAGTTCTTC.

The gene calls are TRBV11-2 and TRBJ2-2, with 8 bases matching TRBD1. The germline gives CDR1 SGHAT, CDR2 FQNNGV. The CDR3 covers 16 residues. V lost 4 bases and J lost 1; bases outside the gene matches: 5. The CDR3 sequence is CASSSYGTGNTGELFF. The CDR3 DNA is TGTGCCAGCAGCTCTTACGGGACAGGGAACACCGGGGAGCTGTTTTTT.

This clone was recorded a few times. This chain connects TRBV6-1 to TRBJ1-6; D is unresolved. V lost 4 bases to trimming and J lost 3 bases, with 10 bases between them. The CDR3 contains 15 residues. CDR1 MNHNS and CDR2 SASEGT come from the germline V gene. In nucleotides, the CDR3 is TGTGCCAGCAGTGTAAGTGGGGTCTATAATTCACCCCTCCACTTT. This encodes CASSVSGVYNSPLHF.

The chain recombines TRBV4-3 with TRBJ2-4, with TRBD2 as a possible D gene (5 bases). CDR1 and CDR2 from the germline V gene are LGHNA and YSLEER. Trimming took 0 bases from V and 7 from J, leaving 10 bases between them. This CDR3 has 14 amino acids. The CDR3 coding sequence is TGCGCCAGCAGCCAAGACCGGGGAATGAACATTCAGTACTTC. Its protein is CASSQDRGMNIQYF.

The chain joins TRBV28 to TRBJ1-6; D possibly corresponds to TRBD1 (6 bases). Germline CDR1 reads MDHEN; CDR2 reads SYDVKM. CDR3 length equals 16 residues. V was clipped by 6 bases and J by 6 bases, with 18 bases between them. The CDR3 here is CASRFRGAGGNSPLHF. For the CDR3, the DNA is TGTGCCAGCAGATTTCGGGGGGCTGGGGGTAATTCACCCCTCCACTTT. The complete variable domain, with remaining parts taken from reference TRBV28 and TRBJ1-6, reads DVKVTQSSRYLVKRTGEKVFLECVQDMDHENMFWYRQDPGLGLRLIYFSYDVKMKEKGDIPEGYSVSREKKERFSLILESASTNQTSMYLCASRFRGAGGNSPLHFGNGTRLTVT.

The genes are TRBV6-1 and TRBJ2-7; D tentatively reads TRBD1 or TRBD2 (5 bases each). V was shortened by 11 bases and J by 1 base, with 9 bases between the two germline ends. CDR1 is MNHNS, CDR2 SASEGT, per germline. This CDR3 is 11 amino acids long. The CDR3 nucleotides are TGTGCCGGGGGTCTATCCTACGAGCAGTACTTC. The encoded protein is CAGGLSYEQYF.

V and J are TRBV10-3 and TRBJ2-2; 9 nucleotides match TRBD2. V shed 5 bases and J 7 bases; nucleotides not matched to a gene: 5. Looked up from germline, CDR1 is ENHRY and CDR2 is SYGVKD. The CDR3 runs 14 residues. This CDR3 is CAISLAGEVGELFF. In DNA, the CDR3 is TGTGCCATCAGTTTAGCGGGAGAGGTCGGGGAGCTGTTTTTT.

The gene calls are TRBV19 and TRBJ2-7; D is possibly TRBD2 (5 bases). The V end was cut by 4 bases, the J end by 3 bases, with 19 bases between. Germline CDR1 reads LNHDA; CDR2 reads SQIVND (reference sequence). This CDR3 is built from 16 residues. The CDR3 is CASSRADGGPGYEQYF. CDR3 bases: TGTGCCAGTAGTAGAGCGGACGGCGGTCCGGGCTACGAGCAGTACTTC.

To note about this clone: Other nucleotide sequences from this sample produce the same CDR3. The chain recombines TRBV7-2 with TRBJ1-5; D call uncertain. The length of the CDR3 is 15 residues. V was clipped by 3 bases and J by 2 bases, with 11 bases between them. Germline assignment: CDR1 SGHTA and CDR2 FQGNSA. Written as DNA, the CDR3 is TGTGCCAGCAGCTTGGTAGCGGGCGGCAATCAGCCCCAGCATTTT. It translates to CASSLVAGGNQPQHF.

Note on this clone: One end of the junction fails to match germline, which may point to a read error. The chain carries TRBV11-2 and TRBJ1-1; D is ambiguous. Germline V gene sequence: CDR1 SGHAT, CDR2 FQNNGV. This CDR3 has 15 residues. CDR3 protein: CAGSSRGRLNTEAFF. In nucleotides, the CDR3 is TGTGCCGGCAGCTCCCGAGGACGGCTGAACACTGAAGCTTTCTTT.